Below, 13 T cell receptor beta chains from the same sample are listed, as sequenced in a study of blood T cell repertoires in COVID-19. Assay used: immunoSEQ multiplex PCR; TCRdb lists only in-frame clones, some missing. The table records 200,000 to 300,000 clones, about 86% of them present only once. What was sequenced was peripheral blood. The receptors come from a man aged 80 or over with acute or convalescent COVID-19.

This chain connects TRBV7-9 to TRBJ2-7, with TRBD2 matching 8 bases. Germline trimming cut 5 bases from V and 4 bases from J; bases unmatched to any gene: 10. Germline V gene lookup returns CDR1 SEHNR and CDR2 FQNEAQ (reference sequence). This CDR3 has 15 residues. This CDR3 reads CASSPQAGVGYEQYF. CDR3 DNA: TGTGCCAGCAGCCCACAAGCGGGAGTGGGGTACGAGCAGTACTTC.

The chain uses TRBV30 and TRBJ1-1, with 9 bases that match TRBD1. Germline values: CDR1 GTSNPN, CDR2 SVGIG (reference sequence). V trimming: 3 bases; J trimming: 0 bases; junction bases outside the gene matches: 2. The CDR3 length is 14 residues. DNA of the CDR3: TGTGCCTGGAGGGGACAGGGAATGAACACTGAAGCTTTCTTT. Translating gives CAWRGQGMNTEAFF.

This chain uses TRBV19 with TRBJ1-1; a possible D gene is TRBD1 (6 bases). Trimming took off 3 bases at V and 1 base at J, with 15 bases between the two ends. The CDR3 has 16 amino acids. Looked up from germline, CDR1 is LNHDA and CDR2 is SQIVND (reference sequence). CDR3 coding DNA: TGTGCCAGTAGTATCCCCTCGAAGGGACAGAACACTGAAGCTTTCTTT. This gives the protein CASSIPSKGQNTEAFF.

The CDR3 protein is CASNPEWSGELFF. The CDR3 bases are TGTGCCAGCAATCCCGAGTGGTCCGGGGAGCTGTTTTTT. The chain uses TRBV6-5 and TRBJ2-2, with D unclear. CDR1 MNHEY and CDR2 SVGAGI come from the germline V gene. The CDR3 length is 13 residues. Trimming stripped 7 bases from V and 6 bases from J, with 12 bases between.

The chain combines TRBV11-2 with TRBJ1-5; possibly TRBD1 for D (6 bases). CDR1 is SGHAT, CDR2 FQNNGV, per germline. The CDR3 sequence is 13 residues long. Deletions cut 1 base from V and 7 bases from J, with 8 bases between. CDR3 coding DNA: TGTGCCAGCAGCTTAGGACAGGCCCAGCCCCAGCATTTT. It specifies CASSLGQAQPQHF.

This clone was seen once. The gene calls are TRBV9 and TRBJ1-2; 8 bases fit TRBD1. Germline assignment: CDR1 SGDLS and CDR2 YYNGEE. The ends lost 3 bases at V and 5 bases at J; junction bases unmatched: 6. The CDR3 covers 14 residues. The CDR3 sequence is CASSAGTGTYGYTF. The CDR3 nucleotides read TGTGCCAGCAGCGCCGGGACAGGCACTTATGGCTACACCTTC.

The chain uses TRBV18 and TRBJ1-1; 8 bases map to TRBD1. V dropped 1 base and J dropped 0; count of bases not matched to a gene: 4. This CDR3 region has 16 residues. Germline-derived CDR1 and CDR2 are KGHSH and LQKENI. The CDR3 reads CASSPRTGGMNTEAFF. The DNA for the CDR3 is TGTGCCAGCTCACCACGTACAGGGGGAATGAACACTGAAGCTTTCTTT.

This clone was seen a handful of times. The chain combines TRBV6-6 with TRBJ2-7, with D possibly matching TRBD2 (6 bases). This CDR3 has 13 amino acids. The germline CDR1 and CDR2 sequences are MNHNY and SVGAGI (reference sequence). With 2 bases removed from V and 3 bases from J, the gap between germline ends came to 8 bases. CDR3 DNA: TGTGCCAGCAGTTACGGGGGGTTCTACGAGCAGTACTTC. Translated, it gives CASSYGGFYEQYF.

This clone was picked up one time. This rearrangement joins TRBV7-2 to TRBJ1-2; D may be TRBD1 (5 bases). Between the trimmed V and J ends, which lost 1 base and 4 bases, there was a span of 10 bases. The CDR3 consists of 14 residues. Germline V CDR1 and CDR2: SGHTA, FQGNSA. CDR3 protein: CASSLERGRYGYTF. For the CDR3, the DNA is TGTGCCAGCAGCTTAGAGCGGGGACGCTATGGCTACACCTTC.

The chain is built from TRBV2 and TRBJ2-7, with D uncertain. Trimming removed 2 bases from V and 0 bases from J, with 8 bases in between. Germline V CDR1 and CDR2: SNHLY, FYNNEI. CDR3 length: 14 residues. CDR3 protein: CASSENLSSYEQYF. The CDR3 nucleotides read TGTGCCAGCAGTGAAAATCTAAGCTCCTACGAGCAGTACTTC.

As regards this clone: This sample includes further DNA sequences coding for the same CDR3. The chain employs TRBV5-1 and TRBJ1-6, with TRBD1 identical over 9 bases. The CDR3 extends over 15 amino acids. J was trimmed by 10 bases and V by 0 bases; bases with no gene match: 5. Germline V lookup: CDR1 SGHRS, CDR2 YFSETQ. The CDR3 region has the DNA TGCGCCAGCAGCTTGGAACAGGGGGCGAACTCACCCCTCCACTTT. It encodes CASSLEQGANSPLHF. Based on the CDR3 plus reference TRBV5-1 and TRBJ1-6, the full variable domain is KAGVTQTPRYLIKTRGQQVTLSCSPISGHRSVSWYQQTPGQGLQFLFEYFSETQRNKGNFPGRFSGRQFSNSRSEMNVSTLELGDSALYLCASSLEQGANSPLHFGNGTRLTVT.

This clone was observed once. The genes are TRBV20-1 and TRBJ1-1, with D uncertain. From germline, CDR1 is DFQATT and CDR2 SNEGSKA (reference sequence). The V gene lost 5 bases and the J gene lost 5 bases, with 9 bases spanning the gap. The CDR3 is made up of 11 amino acids. The CDR3, as DNA: TGCAGTGCTCTCCCGGGGACTGAAGCTTTCTTT. It yields the protein CSALPGTEAFF.

This chain joins TRBV4-1 and TRBJ2-7; 9 bases line up with TRBD1. CDR1 is MGHRA, CDR2 YSYEKL, per germline. This CDR3 is built from 15 residues. The V gene end was trimmed by 4 bases and the J gene end by 4 bases; junction bases not matched to a gene: 8. The CDR3 DNA is TGCGCCAGCAGCCCAAGGTCGACAGGGGGATACGAGCAGTACTTC. It is translated as CASSPRSTGGYEQYF.